Shown below are 25 T cell receptor beta chains from a single sample sequenced in a study of T cell responses to AZD1222 COVID-19 vaccine. Measured with immunoSEQ multiplex PCR; TCRdb has only the in-frame clones, and not every one. The sample records about 160,000 clones, around 92% being singletons. The sample consisted of peripheral blood, taken on day 0 of AZD1222 vaccination. The receptors here all came from an adult in good health.

The CDR3 bases are TGCGCCAGCAGCCTTCAGGGCGGGGACACTGAAGCTTTCTTT. Translating it yields CASSLQGGDTEAFF. V and J are TRBV5-1 and TRBJ1-1; possible D gene TRBD1, 5 bases. Trimming removed 4 bases from V and 3 bases from J, with 13 bases in between. Germline V lookup: CDR1 SGHRS, CDR2 YFSETQ. The CDR3 is 14 residues long. Together with reference TRBV5-1 and TRBJ1-1, the CDR3 gives the full variable domain: KAGVTQTPRYLIKTRGQQVTLSCSPISGHRSVSWYQQTPGQGLQFLFEYFSETQRNKGNFPGRFSGRQFSNSRSEMNVSTLELGDSALYLCASSLQGGDTEAFFGQGTRLTVV.

This clone was recorded once. This chain connects TRBV18 to TRBJ1-5; 10 nucleotides align to TRBD1. Trimming removed 3 bases from V and 2 bases from J; junction bases left unmatched: 4. Germline V gene data show CDR1 as KGHSH and CDR2 as LQKENI. The CDR3 runs to 16 residues. Here the CDR3 reads CASSPTGGGGNQPQHF. The CDR3 DNA sequence: TGTGCCAGCTCACCGACAGGGGGCGGCGGCAATCAGCCCCAGCATTTT.

The V gene is TRBV4-3, the J gene TRBJ2-2; D gene uncertain. The CDR3 totals 14 residues. CDR1 is LGHNA and CDR2 is YSLEER in the germline V gene. The germline V and J ends were trimmed by 3 bases and 0 bases, with 5 bases remaining between them. The CDR3 sequence is CASSQGTNTGELFF. The CDR3, as DNA: TGCGCCAGCAGCCAGGGAACGAACACCGGGGAGCTGTTTTTT.

The V and J genes are TRBV28 and TRBJ1-3; D call uncertain. CDR3 length: 13 residues. Trimming shortened V by 7 bases and J by 0 bases, and 7 bases separated the two germline ends. Germline V CDR1 and CDR2: MDHEN, SYDVKM. This CDR3 is CASTFISGNTIYF. In DNA, the CDR3 is TGTGCCAGCACCTTCATCTCTGGAAACACCATATATTTT.

The rearrangement uses TRBV5-4 and TRBJ1-6, with 7 nucleotides matching TRBD1. The length of the CDR3 is 13 residues. V dropped 2 bases and J dropped 8; count of bases not matched to a gene: 1. Germline CDR1 and CDR2: SGHNT and YYREEE (reference sequence). The CDR3 is CASSFDRDSPLHF. The CDR3 DNA sequence: TGTGCCAGCAGCTTTGACAGGGATTCACCCCTCCACTTT.

J is TRBJ2-2 and V is TRBV19; 9 bases match TRBD1. J was trimmed by 4 bases and V by 8 bases; bases with no gene match: 5. CDR1 and CDR2 from the germline V gene are LNHDA and SQIVND (reference sequence). The CDR3 has 14 amino acids. CDR3 sequence (DNA): TGTGCCAGTGCCGGGACAGGGTTCACCGGGGAGCTGTTTTTT. Its translation: CASAGTGFTGELFF.

This clone was found once. This chain joins TRBV7-9 and TRBJ2-1; 9 bases are shared with TRBD1. CDR1 and CDR2 from the germline V gene are SEHNR and FQNEAQ (reference sequence). The J segment lost 4 bases and the V segment lost 5 bases, leaving 6 bases of the junction unmatched. This CDR3 region has 15 residues. The DNA for the CDR3 is TGTGCCAGCAGCCGAGCCGGGACAGGGTACAATGAGCAGTTCTTC. This translates into CASSRAGTGYNEQFF.

The chain combines TRBV4-3 with TRBJ1-4; weak D call: TRBD1 (6 bases). Germline V gene data show CDR1 as LGHNA and CDR2 as YSLEER. There are 15 residues in the CDR3. Trimming removed 0 bases from V and 11 bases from J, with 16 bases in between. The CDR3 loop is CASSQEDRGRGKLFF. The CDR3, as DNA: TGCGCCAGCAGCCAAGAAGACCGGGGGCGCGGGAAACTGTTTTTT.

This CDR3 reads CASSQGGSFSYGYTF. The DNA of the CDR3 is TGTGCCAGCAGCCAAGGGGGAAGTTTCTCCTATGGCTACACCTTC. The chain joins TRBV3-1 (or the pseudogene TRBV3-2) to TRBJ1-2; no reliable D call. This CDR3 comprises 15 residues. The V end lost 1 base, the J end lost 4 bases, and 13 bases lay between the germline ends. The germline V gene encodes CDR1 LGHDT and CDR2 YNNKEL (reference sequence).

V is TRBV18 and J is TRBJ2-7, with TRBD1 identical over 8 bases. CDR1 is KGHSH and CDR2 is LQKENI in the germline V gene. Trimming removed 6 bases from V and 4 bases from J; junction bases left unmatched: 8. The CDR3 is 14 residues long. In nucleotides, the CDR3 is TGTGCCAGCTCCCCGGGACAGGCTCAGTACGAGCAGTACTTC. Protein: CASSPGQAQYEQYF.

CDR3 in DNA: TGCGCCAGCAAGGGGGACTATAATTCACCCCTCCACTTT. This encodes CASKGDYNSPLHF. V is TRBV5-1 and J is TRBJ1-6; maybe TRBD1 (6 bases). Germline loops: CDR1 SGHRS, CDR2 YFSETQ. The CDR3 has 13 residues. Trimming removed 6 bases from V and 3 bases from J, with 7 bases in between.

This chain connects TRBV4-2 to TRBJ1-2; D possibly corresponds to TRBD1 (6 bases). The germline CDR1 and CDR2 sequences are LGHNA and YNFKEQ. Trimming removed 3 bases at V and 8 bases at J, with 22 bases between. The CDR3 totals 16 residues. As DNA, the CDR3 is TGTGCCAGCAGCCACCACAACTGGGGGCTTGATGAGGGCTACACCTTC. It codes for CASSHHNWGLDEGYTF.

V usage is TRBV7-2 and J usage is TRBJ1-6; no definite D call. The CDR3 runs 16 residues. V was trimmed by 0 bases and J by 3 bases, leaving 9 bases between them. CDR1 is SGHTA and CDR2 is FQGNSA in the germline V gene. The CDR3 DNA follows: TGTGCCAGCAGCTTAGCAACCAGGAACTATAATTCACCCCTCCACTTT. This gives the protein CASSLATRNYNSPLHF. The full variable domain, its missing parts supplied by reference TRBV7-2 and TRBJ1-6, is GAGVSQSPSNKVTEKGKDVELRCDPISGHTALYWYRQSLGQGLEFLIYFQGNSAPDKSGLPSDRFSAERTGGSVSTLTIQRTQQEDSAVYLCASSLATRNYNSPLHFGNGTRLTVT.

The chain uses TRBV7-2 and TRBJ2-3; 7 bases map to TRBD1. In germline, CDR1 is SGHTA, CDR2 FQGNSA. V trimming: 6 bases; J trimming: 1 base; junction bases outside the gene matches: 4. The CDR3 consists of 14 residues. This CDR3 reads CASRPGTGTDTQYF. In DNA, the CDR3 is TGTGCCAGCAGACCTGGGACAGGCACAGATACGCAGTATTTT.

The V and J genes are TRBV5-6 and TRBJ1-4, with D maybe TRBD1 (5 bases). Trimming took off 4 bases at V and 3 bases at J, with 7 bases between the two ends. Germline CDR1 is SGHDT and CDR2 is YYEEEE. The CDR3 is 13 residues long. The CDR3 DNA sequence: TGTGCCAGCAGCCAGACAGCTAATGAAAAACTGTTTTTT. It yields the protein CASSQTANEKLFF.

The chain employs TRBV4-1 and TRBJ1-1; 11 bases agree with TRBD1. V lost 8 bases, J lost 5 bases, and 13 bases stayed unmatched. CDR1 and CDR2 (germline): MGHRA, YSYEKL. The CDR3 totals 16 residues. CDR3 in DNA: TGCGCCAGCGCCGCTGGACAGGGGGCTGGTGAAACTGAAGCTTTCTTT. The encoded protein is CASAAGQGAGETEAFF.

This chain links TRBV30 with TRBJ1-6; possible D gene TRBD1, 5 bases. Trimming removed 3 bases at V and 14 bases at J, with 11 bases between. The germline gives CDR1 GTSNPN, CDR2 SVGIG (reference sequence). The CDR3 contains 11 residues. This chain's CDR3 is CAWSDGGTLHF. CDR3 bases: TGTGCCTGGAGCGACGGGGGAACCCTCCACTTT.

This chain uses TRBV7-9 with TRBJ1-4, with D possibly TRBD1 on 6 matching bases. Germline CDR1 SEHNR, CDR2 FQNEAQ (reference sequence). V lost 4 bases and J 6 bases, leaving 6 bases between the germline ends. The CDR3 contains 12 residues. The CDR3 region has the DNA TGTGCCAGCAGCTACAGGGATGAAAAACTGTTTTTT. Protein product: CASSYRDEKLFF.

The V call is TRBV4-2, the J call TRBJ2-2; 11 bases line up with TRBD1. CDR1 LGHNA and CDR2 YNFKEQ come from the germline V gene. V was clipped by 3 bases and J by 4 bases; unmatched bases: 7. There are 17 residues in the CDR3. CDR3: CASSHDGQGAGTGELFF. DNA of the CDR3: TGTGCCAGCAGCCATGACGGACAGGGGGCAGGCACCGGGGAGCTGTTTTTT.

This clone has only one observation. The rearrangement uses TRBV18 and TRBJ1-2, with D possibly TRBD1 on 6 matching bases. The germline V and J ends were trimmed by 1 base and 6 bases, with 21 bases remaining between them. Germline V gives CDR1 KGHSH, CDR2 LQKENI. CDR3 length: 17 residues. The CDR3 DNA reads TGTGCCAGCTCACCACTGGGCAGGGGAACAGATAGACATGGCTACACCTTC. Translation: CASSPLGRGTDRHGYTF.

This clone was seen a single time. V is TRBV2 and J is TRBJ1-1; D remains ambiguous. In germline, CDR1 is SNHLY, CDR2 FYNNEI. This CDR3 spans 13 amino acids. The ends were cut back, 7 bases at V and 1 base at J, with 10 bases in the middle. CDR3 protein: CASIMGPNTEAFF. The CDR3 DNA is TGTGCCAGCATTATGGGCCCGAACACTGAAGCTTTCTTT.

This rearrangement joins TRBV4-3 to TRBJ2-2; TRBD2 agrees at 10 bases. Per the germline V gene, CDR1 is LGHNA and CDR2 is YSLEER. This CDR3 has 18 amino acids. J lost 2 bases, V lost 0 bases, and 6 bases had no gene match. This CDR3 is CASSQEIAGGSNTGELFF. For the CDR3, the DNA is TGCGCCAGCAGCCAAGAAATAGCGGGGGGATCAAACACCGGGGAGCTGTTTTTT.

Only a few counts were recorded for this clone. V is TRBV2 and J is TRBJ1-4; no definite D call. CDR3 size: 11 residues. V lost 6 bases, J lost 8 bases, and 7 bases lay in between. CDR1 is SNHLY and CDR2 is FYNNEI in the germline V gene. In nucleotides, the CDR3 is TGTGCCAGCAGACTGGGCGAAAAACTGTTTTTT. Amino acids: CASRLGEKLFF.

The J gene is TRBJ2-1, the V gene TRBV6-5, with D possibly being TRBD1 (5 bases). Germline CDR1 is MNHEY and CDR2 is SVGAGI. CDR3 length: 15 residues. V lost 3 bases to trimming and J lost 7 bases, with 16 bases between them. CDR3 residues: CASSYRQGGVNEQFF. The DNA for the CDR3 is TGTGCCAGCAGTTATCGTCAGGGCGGTGTGAATGAGCAGTTCTTC.

The rearrangement uses TRBV27 and TRBJ1-2, with D possibly matching TRBD1 (5 bases). The CDR3 contains 14 residues. Germline lookup yields CDR1 MNHEY and CDR2 SMNVEV (reference sequence). The V gene lost 4 bases and the J gene lost 9 bases, with 18 bases spanning the gap. DNA of the CDR3: TGTGCCAGCAGTTCAACACTAACAGGTTTTAGCTACACCTTC. It yields the protein CASSSTLTGFSYTF.